The T cell receptor (beta chain) described here comes from a study of regulatory T cells in long-lasting Graves disease. CDR1 MGHDK and CDR2 SYGVNS come from the germline V gene. This CDR3 region has 13 residues. The V and J ends lost 7 bases and 4 bases respectively, with 10 bases between them. Time point denoted: newly diagnosed GD, antithyroid drugs for less than 3 months. Scientists built the TCR library using RNA that was extracted from PBMCs. Through Arm-PCR of CDR3 regions and iRepertoire HTBI primers, TCR beta libraries were built. TCRdb recomputed calls from the multiplex PCR reads with MiXCR, one row per CDR3 protein. This table holds under 250,000 distinct CDR3 sequences, 20% found once.

The sample was peripheral blood mononuclear cells (PBMCs), taken at new diagnosis, from a patient treated with antithyroid drugs. The TCR originated in a female donor with Graves disease. The chain carries TRBV25-1 and TRBJ1-4, with D possibly TRBD1 on 6 matching bases. CDR3: CASIGQNNEKLFF. Written as DNA, the CDR3 is TGTGCCAGCATCGGACAGAATAATGAAAAACTGTTTTTT.